The T cell receptor (beta chain) described here comes from a study of blood T cell repertoires in COVID-19. Study background: The cDNA or gDNA used as material had been derived from T cells, B-cell-depleted T cells, or PBMCs.

Data came from immunoSEQ multiplex PCR; TCRdb stores just in-frame clones and leaves some out. The table lists fewer than 200,000 clones, 79% of them singletons. The CDR3 length is 17 residues. Between the trimmed V and J ends, which lost 3 bases and 2 bases, there was a span of 14 bases. From germline, CDR1 is LNHDA and CDR2 SQIVND (reference sequence). The chain recombines TRBV19 with TRBJ2-6; D perhaps matches TRBD2 (6 bases). The sequenced sample was peripheral blood. The sequence was collected from a woman in her sixties with COVID-19, enrolled during active disease. The CDR3 sequence: CASSITGSGAGANVLTF. Written as DNA, the CDR3 is TGTGCCAGTAGTATTACCGGTTCGGGGGCTGGGGCCAACGTCCTGACTTTC.